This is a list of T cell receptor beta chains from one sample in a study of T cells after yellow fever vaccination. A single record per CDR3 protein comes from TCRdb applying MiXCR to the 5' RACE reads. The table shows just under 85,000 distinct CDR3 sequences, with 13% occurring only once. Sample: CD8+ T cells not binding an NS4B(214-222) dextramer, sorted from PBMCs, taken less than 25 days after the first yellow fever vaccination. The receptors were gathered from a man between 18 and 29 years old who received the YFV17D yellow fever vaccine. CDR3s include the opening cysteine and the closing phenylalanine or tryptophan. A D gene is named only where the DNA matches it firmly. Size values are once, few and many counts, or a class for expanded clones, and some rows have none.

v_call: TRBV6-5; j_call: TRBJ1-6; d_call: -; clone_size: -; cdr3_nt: TGTGCCAGCAGTTCCAATTCACCCCTCCACTTT; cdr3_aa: CASSSNSPLHF
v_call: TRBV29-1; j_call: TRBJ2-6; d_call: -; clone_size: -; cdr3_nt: TGCAGCGTTGGAGGGCTGGCTGGGGCCAACGTCCTGACTTTC; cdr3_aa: CSVGGLAGANVLTF
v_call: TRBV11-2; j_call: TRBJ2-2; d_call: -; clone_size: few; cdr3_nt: TGTGCCAGCAGCCCTGGACGAGTTTTCACCGGGGAGCTGTTTTTT; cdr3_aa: CASSPGRVFTGELFF
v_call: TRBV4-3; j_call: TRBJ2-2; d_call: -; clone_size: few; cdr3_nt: TGCGCCAGCAGCCAAACTGGACGCATCACCGGGGAGCTGTTTTTT; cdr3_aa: CASSQTGRITGELFF
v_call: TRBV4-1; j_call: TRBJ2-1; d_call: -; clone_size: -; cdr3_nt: TGCGCCAGCAGCCAAGTCGAGGACTTTTACAATGAGCAGTTCTTC; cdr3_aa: CASSQVEDFYNEQFF
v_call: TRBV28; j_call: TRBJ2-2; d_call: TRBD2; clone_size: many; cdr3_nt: TGTGCCAGCAGTTTATGCAGGCGGGGGAGCTGCACCGGGGAGCTGTTTTTT; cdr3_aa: CASSLCRRGSCTGELFF
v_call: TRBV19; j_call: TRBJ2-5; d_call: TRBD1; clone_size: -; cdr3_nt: TGTGCCAGTAGTGGGACAGGGGAGAAGGGCGAGACCCAGTACTTC; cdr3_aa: CASSGTGEKGETQYF
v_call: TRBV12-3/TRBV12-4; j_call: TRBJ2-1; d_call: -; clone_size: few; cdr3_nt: TGTGCCAGCAGTTTAAGGTCCGGCGGCGACCAGTTCTTC; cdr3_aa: CASSLRSGGDQFF
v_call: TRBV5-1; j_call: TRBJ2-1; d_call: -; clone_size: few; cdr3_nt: TGCGCCAGCAGCTTGGGGACCGCGCCGTCCTACAATGAGCAGTTCTTC; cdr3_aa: CASSLGTAPSYNEQFF
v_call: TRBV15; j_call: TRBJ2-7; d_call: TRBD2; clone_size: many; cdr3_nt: TGTGCCACCAGCAGAGGACTAGCGGCCTACGAGCAGTACTTC; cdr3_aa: CATSRGLAAYEQYF
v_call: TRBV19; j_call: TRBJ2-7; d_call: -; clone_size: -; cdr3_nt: TGTGCCAGTAGTAACGGACAGACCTACGAGCAGTACTTC; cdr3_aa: CASSNGQTYEQYF
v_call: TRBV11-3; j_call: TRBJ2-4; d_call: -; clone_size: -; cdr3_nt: TGTGCCAGCAGCGGGACGGAACTAGCCAAAAACATTCAGTACTTC; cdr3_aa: CASSGTELAKNIQYF
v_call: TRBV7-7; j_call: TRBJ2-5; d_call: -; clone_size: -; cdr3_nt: TGTGCCAGCAGCCGCGGACTGTTTCAAGAGACCCAGTACTTC; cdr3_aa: CASSRGLFQETQYF
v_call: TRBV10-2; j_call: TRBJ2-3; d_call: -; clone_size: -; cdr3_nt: TGCGCCAGCAGTGATGACGGGTACACAGATACGCAGTATTTT; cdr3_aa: CASSDDGYTDTQYF
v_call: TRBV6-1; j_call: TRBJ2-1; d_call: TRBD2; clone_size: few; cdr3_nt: TGTGCCAGCAGTCGAAGCGGGGCCAGCTCCTACAATGAGCAGTTCTTC; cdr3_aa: CASSRSGASSYNEQFF
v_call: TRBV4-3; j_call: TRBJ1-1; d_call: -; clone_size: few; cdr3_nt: TGCGCCAGCAGCCAAGAAACAGGGCTGAACACTGAAGCTTTCTTT; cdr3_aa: CASSQETGLNTEAFF
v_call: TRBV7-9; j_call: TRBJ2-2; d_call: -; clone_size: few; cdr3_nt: TGTGCCAGCAGCTTAGCGCGGAAGGCCACCGGGGAGCTGTTTTTT; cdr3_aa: CASSLARKATGELFF
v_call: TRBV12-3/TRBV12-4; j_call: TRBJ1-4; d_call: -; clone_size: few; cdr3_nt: TGTGCCACAGCGTGGGGTCCAGTTGGGGAAAAACTGTTTTTT; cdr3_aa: CATAWGPVGEKLFF
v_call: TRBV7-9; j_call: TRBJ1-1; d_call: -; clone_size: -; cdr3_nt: TGTGCCAGCAGCCTATCCGCCGGTAGCTTGGGCACTGAAGCTTTCTTT; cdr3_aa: CASSLSAGSLGTEAFF
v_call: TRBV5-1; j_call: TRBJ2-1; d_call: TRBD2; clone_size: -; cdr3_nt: TGCGCCAGCAGCTTGACAGCTAGCGGGGGGTACTCCTACAATGAGCAGTTCTTC; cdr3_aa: CASSLTASGGYSYNEQFF
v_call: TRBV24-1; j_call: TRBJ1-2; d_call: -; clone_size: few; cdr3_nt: TGTGCCACCAGTGATTTTGCCGGGAGGGGCTACACCTTC; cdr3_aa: CATSDFAGRGYTF
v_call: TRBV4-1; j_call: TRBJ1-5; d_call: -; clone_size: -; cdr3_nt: TGCGCCAGCAGCCTACACATCGAGCGGGAGACTGCGAAGCATTTT; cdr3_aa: CASSLHIERETAKHF
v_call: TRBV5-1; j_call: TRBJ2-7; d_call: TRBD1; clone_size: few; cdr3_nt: TGCGCCAGCAGCACGGGACAGGGGGCGAGGTACGAGCAGTACTTC; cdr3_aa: CASSTGQGARYEQYF
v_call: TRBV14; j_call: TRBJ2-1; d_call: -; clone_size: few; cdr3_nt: TGTGCCAGCAGCCAAGATATGGGTTACAATGAGCAGTTCTTC; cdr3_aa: CASSQDMGYNEQFF
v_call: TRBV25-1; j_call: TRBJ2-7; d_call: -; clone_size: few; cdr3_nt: TGTGCCAGCAGTGAGGAGTTTCCCTACGAGCAGTACTTC; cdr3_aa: CASSEEFPYEQYF
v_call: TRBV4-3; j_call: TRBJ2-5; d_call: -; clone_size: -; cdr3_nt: TGCGCCAGCAGCCCTTCGAGGGGGGTAATGGAGACCCAGTACTTC; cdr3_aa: CASSPSRGVMETQYF
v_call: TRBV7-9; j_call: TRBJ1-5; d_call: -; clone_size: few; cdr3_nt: TGTGCCAGCAGCTTATACGAGGGCGCATATAGCAATCAGCCCCAGCATTTT; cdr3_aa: CASSLYEGAYSNQPQHF
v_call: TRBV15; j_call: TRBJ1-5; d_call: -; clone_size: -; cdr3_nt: TGTGCCACCAGAAGAAGGGGAGAGAGTCAGCCCCAGCATTTT; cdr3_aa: CATRRRGESQPQHF
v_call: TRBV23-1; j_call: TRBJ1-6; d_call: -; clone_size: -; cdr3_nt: TGCGCCAGCAGTCAATCATGTCGGGGCAATTTATTTATTAATTCACCCCTCCACTTT; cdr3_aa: CASSQSCRGNLFINSPLHF
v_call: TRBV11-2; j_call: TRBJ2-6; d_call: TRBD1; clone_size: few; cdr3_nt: TGTGCCAGCACCACGGACAGGGATGGGGCCAACGTCCTGACTTTC; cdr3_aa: CASTTDRDGANVLTF
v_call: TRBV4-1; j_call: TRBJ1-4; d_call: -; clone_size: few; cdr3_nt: TGCGCCAGCAGCCAAGTACATGACGTGCGGGTTGAAAAACTGTTTTTT; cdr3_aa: CASSQVHDVRVEKLFF